The 22 T cell receptor beta chains below were found in one sample sequenced in a study of blood T cells in healthy people across ages. Primers used in a second PCR of about 7 to 12 cycles were a sample-barcoded 5' primer and a J-beta primer mix. TCRdb re-analysed the 5' RACE reads in MiXCR, keeping a single row per CDR3 protein. The data contain around 1,000,000 distinct CDR3 sequences, about 25% of them singletons. These same records also appear under a second study, on T cells of mothers and their children.

The sequenced sample consisted of blood. All receptors come from a girl under 10 years old in good health.

The chain has TRBV12-3 or TRBV12-4 and TRBJ2-5, with TRBD2 matching over 7 bases. The better agreement between TRBJ2-1 and the DNA end casts doubt on the J call. This CDR3 is built from 15 residues. CDR3 residues: CASSLERDPYNEQFF. CDR3 nucleotides: TGTGCCAGCAGTTTAGAGCGGGATCCGTACAATGAGCAGTTCTTC.

This clonotype was counted a few times. This chain connects TRBV2 to TRBJ2-1; the D is unclear. Germline CDR1 reads SNHLY; CDR2 reads FYNNEI. The V and J ends lost 8 bases and 10 bases respectively, with 9 bases between them. The CDR3 is made up of 10 amino acids. The chain's CDR3 is CASQRREQFF. CDR3 nucleotide sequence: TGTGCCAGCCAGCGAAGGGAGCAGTTCTTC.

This clonotype was picked up a small number of times. The chain combines TRBV3-1 with TRBJ2-5; D may be TRBD2 (5 bases). Between the trimmed V and J ends, which lost 5 bases and 0 bases, there was a span of 19 bases. Germline V gives CDR1 LGHDT, CDR2 YNNKEL (reference sequence). This CDR3 is built from 17 residues. CDR3 region: CASSSLATGRYQETQYF. The CDR3 DNA follows: TGTGCCAGCAGCTCCCTCGCCACGGGAAGGTACCAAGAGACCCAGTACTTC.

This clonotype was found a few times. This chain joins TRBV28 and TRBJ2-2; no reliable D call. The CDR3 length is 12 residues. Germline lookup yields CDR1 MDHEN and CDR2 SYDVKM. The V and J ends lost 8 bases and 5 bases respectively, with 9 bases between them. The CDR3, as DNA: TGTGCCAGCCGCTTGGGGACCGGGGAGCTGTTTTTT. It translates to CASRLGTGELFF.

The rearrangement uses TRBV12-3 or TRBV12-4 and TRBJ1-1; D gene uncertain. The V end lost 3 bases, the J end lost 6 bases, and 11 bases lay between the germline ends. The CDR3 length is 13 residues. CDR3 protein: CASSFAMRAEAFF. DNA for the CDR3: TGTGCCAGCAGTTTCGCTATGAGAGCTGAAGCTTTCTTT.

This chain links TRBV7-9 with TRBJ1-4; 7 bases align to TRBD1. V shed 5 bases and J 5 bases; nucleotides not matched to a gene: 11. CDR1 SEHNR and CDR2 FQNEAQ come from the germline V gene (reference sequence). This CDR3 spans 16 amino acids. The CDR3 spells CASSPRSGTENEKLFF. The CDR3 nucleotides read TGTGCCAGCAGCCCTCGCTCCGGGACAGAAAATGAAAAACTGTTTTTT. The whole variable domain, remainder taken from reference TRBV7-9 and TRBJ1-4, is DTGVSQNPRHKITKRGQNVTFRCDPISEHNRLYWYRQTLGQGPEFLTYFQNEAQLEKSRLLSDRFSAERPKGSFSTLEIQRTEQGDSAMYLCASSPRSGTENEKLFFGSGTQLSVL.

This clonotype was detected a few times. The J gene is TRBJ2-5, the V gene TRBV12-3 or TRBV12-4; no reliable D call. Trimming stripped 6 bases from V and 4 bases from J, with 15 bases between. This CDR3 region has 14 residues. The CDR3 coding sequence is TGTGCCAGCAGCTCGACACCAAAGACAGAGACCCAGTACTTC. Protein sequence: CASSSTPKTETQYF.

There are many counts of this clonotype. The chain couples TRBV27 to TRBJ2-7; 11 bases line up with TRBD2. V gave up 3 bases and J gave up 4 bases; unmatched junction bases: 2. Germline assignment: CDR1 MNHEY and CDR2 SMNVEV (reference sequence). The CDR3 runs to 14 residues. The CDR3 sequence is CASSLASGRYEQYF. In DNA, the CDR3 is TGTGCCAGCAGTTTGGCTAGCGGGAGGTACGAGCAGTACTTC.

The chain carries TRBV27 and TRBJ2-2; either TRBD1 or TRBD2 may supply D (5 bases each). Per the germline V gene, CDR1 is MNHEY and CDR2 is SMNVEV (reference sequence). The CDR3 sequence is 15 residues long. With 11 bases removed from V and 3 bases from J, the gap between germline ends came to 19 bases. The CDR3 is CAGWDRTEDTGELFF. Written as DNA, the CDR3 is TGTGCCGGATGGGACCGGACGGAGGACACCGGGGAGCTGTTTTTT.

The sample holds a few counts of this clonotype. The chain combines TRBV4-1 with TRBJ2-7; D unclear. Germline CDR1 and CDR2: MGHRA and YSYEKL. The CDR3 extends over 15 amino acids. The germline V and J ends were trimmed by 4 bases and 9 bases, with 22 bases remaining between them. The CDR3 loop reads CASSPIGSEVTGQYF. Here the CDR3 DNA reads TGCGCCAGCAGCCCTATTGGTAGTGAGGTTACGGGGCAGTACTTC.

V and J are TRBV4-1 and TRBJ1-5; D is uncertain. Looked up from germline, CDR1 is MGHRA and CDR2 is YSYEKL. The germline V and J ends were trimmed by 0 bases and 4 bases, with 13 bases remaining between them. The CDR3 loop spans 16 amino acids. CDR3 DNA: TGCGCCAGCAGCCAAGAGTTTGGCAGGATGAATCAGCCCCAGCATTTT. This codes for CASSQEFGRMNQPQHF.

This clonotype has only a few counts. The chain couples TRBV7-9 to TRBJ2-5; D is possibly TRBD1 (5 bases). Gene TRBJ2-7 matches the end of the DNA better, so the J call may be wrong. The CDR3 length is 13 residues. Germline assignment: CDR1 SEHNR and CDR2 FQNEAQ (reference sequence). CDR3 bases: TGTGCCAGCAGCCCCCCCCAGGGTCACGAGCAGTACTTC. Protein product: CASSPPQGHEQYF.

This clonotype was found a few times. The chain combines TRBV3-1 with TRBJ2-5, with D possibly TRBD1 on 6 matching bases. Germline-derived CDR1 and CDR2 are LGHDT and YNNKEL (reference sequence). Trimming stripped 4 bases from V and 0 bases from J, with 18 bases between. This CDR3 is 17 amino acids long. CDR3: CASSRTWDTAYQETQYF. CDR3 DNA: TGTGCCAGCAGCCGAACATGGGACACGGCATACCAAGAGACCCAGTACTTC.

The sample holds a few counts of this clonotype. This sequence joins TRBV29-1 and TRBJ2-1, with D uncertain. CDR1 is SQVTM and CDR2 is ANQGSEA in the germline V gene. This CDR3 contains 13 residues. V lost 2 bases, J lost 4 bases, and 9 bases lay in between. CDR3 loop: CSVERPAYNEQFF. CDR3 nucleotides: TGCAGCGTTGAACGTCCCGCTTACAATGAGCAGTTCTTC.

This rearrangement joins TRBV29-1 to TRBJ2-5; D gene uncertain. The length of the CDR3 is 15 residues. Looked up from germline, CDR1 is SQVTM and CDR2 is ANQGSEA. Deletions cut 7 bases from V and 4 bases from J, with 22 bases between. CDR3 nucleotide sequence: TGCAGCGCCGAGATAATACTGATGAGAAGAGAGACCCAGTACTTC. Encoded protein: CSAEIILMRRETQYF.

The chain's CDR3 is CASSYSRGSGTQQFF. The CDR3 nucleotides read TGTGCCAGCAGTTACTCAAGGGGATCCGGGACCCAGCAGTTCTTC. V is TRBV6-5 and J is TRBJ2-5; the D gene could be TRBD1 or TRBD2 (5 bases each). The J call may be wrong; the DNA end is better matched by TRBJ2-1. The germline gives CDR1 MNHEY, CDR2 SVGAGI. The CDR3 consists of 15 residues.

The chain employs TRBV29-1 and TRBJ1-2; 12 bases align to TRBD1. The V gene end was trimmed by 4 bases and the J gene end by 4 bases; junction bases not matched to a gene: 13. CDR1 and CDR2 (germline): SQVTM, ANQGSEA. This CDR3 spans 17 amino acids. The CDR3: CSVVLWDRGRVSYGYTF. The CDR3, as DNA: TGCAGCGTTGTGCTTTGGGACAGGGGGCGCGTCAGCTATGGCTACACCTTC. The variable domain in full, completed from reference TRBV29-1 and TRBJ1-2, reads SAVISQKPSRDICQRGTSLTIQCQVDSQVTMMFWYRQQPGQSLTLIATANQGSEATYESGFVIDKFPISRPNLTFSTLTVSNMSPEDSSIYLCSVVLWDRGRVSYGYTFGSGTRLTVV.

This chain connects TRBV11-2 to TRBJ2-5, with 7 bases that match TRBD2. The ends lost 1 base at V and 4 bases at J; junction bases unmatched: 21. Germline V gene sequence: CDR1 SGHAT, CDR2 FQNNGV. The CDR3 consists of 20 residues. CDR3 in DNA: TGTGCCAGCAGCTTAGCCCGGGAGGATAGGGGCCTCCTTATCGGAGAGACCCAGTACTTC. Protein product: CASSLAREDRGLLIGETQYF.

The chain employs TRBV9 and TRBJ2-7; D might be TRBD1 or TRBD2, each matching 5 bases. The CDR3 is 13 amino acids. CDR1 SGDLS and CDR2 YYNGEE come from the germline V gene. V lost 4 bases, J lost 7 bases, and 15 bases lay in between. The CDR3 region has the DNA TGTGCCAGCAGCCCCCCCAGGGACCCGGAGCAGTACTTC. Its translation is CASSPPRDPEQYF.

This clonotype was detected only a few times. The rearrangement uses TRBV12-3 or TRBV12-4 and TRBJ1-2; unclear D gene. The CDR3 has 12 residues. V dropped 2 bases and J dropped 4 bases, with 5 bases sitting between them. CDR3 region: CASSLHIYGYTF. The CDR3 DNA reads as TGTGCCAGCAGTTTACATATCTATGGCTACACCTTC.

Points on this clonotype: One end of the junction fails to match germline, which may point to a read error. The chain has TRBV2 and TRBJ1-2; tentatively, D is TRBD1 (5 bases). Germline V gives CDR1 SNHLY, CDR2 FYNNEI. The CDR3 runs to 13 residues. The CDR3 is CASSIDSNYCYTF. The CDR3 DNA reads as TGTGCCAGCAGTATAGACAGTAACTATTGCTACACCTTC.

This clonotype came up a few times. The chain employs TRBV12-3 or TRBV12-4 and TRBJ2-7; 7 bases are shared with TRBD1. V trimming: 4 bases; J trimming: 5 bases; junction bases outside the gene matches: 14. CDR3 length: 16 residues. This CDR3 reads CASSSHGTEFRDEQYF. CDR3 bases: TGTGCCAGCAGTTCACACGGGACAGAATTTAGGGACGAGCAGTACTTC.